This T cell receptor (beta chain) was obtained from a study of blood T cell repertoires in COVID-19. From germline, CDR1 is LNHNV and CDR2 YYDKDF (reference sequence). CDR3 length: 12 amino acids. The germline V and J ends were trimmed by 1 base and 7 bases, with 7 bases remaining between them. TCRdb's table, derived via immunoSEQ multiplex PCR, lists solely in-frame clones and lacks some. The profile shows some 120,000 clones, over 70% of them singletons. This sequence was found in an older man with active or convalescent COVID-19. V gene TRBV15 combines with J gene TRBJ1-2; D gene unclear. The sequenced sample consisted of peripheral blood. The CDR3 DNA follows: TGTGCCACCAGCAGAGGGGCAAGTGGCTACACCTTC. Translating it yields CATSRGASGYTF.